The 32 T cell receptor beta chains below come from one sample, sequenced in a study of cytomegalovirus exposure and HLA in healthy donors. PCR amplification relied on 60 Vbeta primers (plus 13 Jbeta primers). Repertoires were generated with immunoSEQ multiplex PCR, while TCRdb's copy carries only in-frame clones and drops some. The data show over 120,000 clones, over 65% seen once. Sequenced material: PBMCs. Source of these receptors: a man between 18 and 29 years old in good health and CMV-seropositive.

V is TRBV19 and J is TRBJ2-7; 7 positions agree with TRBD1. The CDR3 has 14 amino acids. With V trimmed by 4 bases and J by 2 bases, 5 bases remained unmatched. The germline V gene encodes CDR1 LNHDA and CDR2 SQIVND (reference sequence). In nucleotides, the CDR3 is TGTGCCAGTAGTAAACAGGGGATTCCCTACGAGCAGTACTTC. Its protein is CASSKQGIPYEQYF.

DNA for the CDR3: TGTGCCAGCAGTTACCGACTAGCGGGAGAATACGAGCAGTACTTC. Residues: CASSYRLAGEYEQYF. J is TRBJ2-7 and V is TRBV6-6; 12 positions agree with TRBD2. Germline V lookup: CDR1 MNHNY, CDR2 SVGAGI (reference sequence). With 2 bases clipped from V and 4 bases from J, the junction kept 3 bases outside the gene matches. The CDR3 is 15 residues long.

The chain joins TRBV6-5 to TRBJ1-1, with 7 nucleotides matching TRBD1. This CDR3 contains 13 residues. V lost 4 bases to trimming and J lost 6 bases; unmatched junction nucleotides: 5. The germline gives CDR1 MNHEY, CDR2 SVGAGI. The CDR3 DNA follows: TGTGCCAGCAGTTTTACAGGGGACGCTGAAGCTTTCTTT. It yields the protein CASSFTGDAEAFF.

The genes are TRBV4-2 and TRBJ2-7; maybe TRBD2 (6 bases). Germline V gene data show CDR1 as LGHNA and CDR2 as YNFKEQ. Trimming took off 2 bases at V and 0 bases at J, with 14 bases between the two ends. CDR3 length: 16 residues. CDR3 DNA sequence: TGTGCCAGCAGCCAACCTTTCGGGAGCAGCTCCTACGAGCAGTACTTC. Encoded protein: CASSQPFGSSSYEQYF.

For the CDR3, the DNA is TGTGCCAGCAGCTCTTTGGACAGGGTAACCGGGGAGCTGTTTTTT. Encoded protein: CASSSLDRVTGELFF. V and J are TRBV5-8 and TRBJ2-2, with 8 positions matching TRBD1. The ends lost 3 bases at V and 5 bases at J; junction bases unmatched: 6. CDR1 is SGHTS, CDR2 YDEGEE, per germline. The CDR3 is 15 amino acids.

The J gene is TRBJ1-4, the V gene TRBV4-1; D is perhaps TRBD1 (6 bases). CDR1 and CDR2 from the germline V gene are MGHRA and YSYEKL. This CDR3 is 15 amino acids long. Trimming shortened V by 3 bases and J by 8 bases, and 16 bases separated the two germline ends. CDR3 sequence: CASSQEWGPEEKLFF. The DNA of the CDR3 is TGCGCCAGCAGCCAGGAGTGGGGGCCAGAAGAAAAACTGTTTTTT.

CDR3 residues: CAWSPPGRVEDTQYF. The CDR3 bases are TGTGCCTGGAGTCCCCCAGGCAGGGTTGAAGATACGCAGTATTTT. This chain uses TRBV30 with TRBJ2-3; D is possibly TRBD1 (5 bases). The CDR3 runs 15 residues. The germline CDR1 and CDR2 sequences are GTSNPN and SVGIG (reference sequence). Trimming took off 2 bases at V and 5 bases at J, with 17 bases between the two ends.

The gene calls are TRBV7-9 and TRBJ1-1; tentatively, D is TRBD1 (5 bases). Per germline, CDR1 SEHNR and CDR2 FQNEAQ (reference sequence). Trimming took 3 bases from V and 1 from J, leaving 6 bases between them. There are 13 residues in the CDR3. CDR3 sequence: CASSLTANTEAFF. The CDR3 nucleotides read TGTGCCAGCAGCTTGACAGCGAACACTGAAGCTTTCTTT.

In DNA form, the CDR3 reads TGTGCCAGCAGCACCGGGACAGGTGTAACCACCGGGGAGCTGTTTTTT. Its translation is CASSTGTGVTTGELFF. The chain employs TRBV7-2 and TRBJ2-2; 8 nucleotides line up with TRBD1. The trim removed 5 bases at V and 4 bases at J, leaving 9 bases unmatched. CDR3 length: 16 residues. Germline V gene sequence: CDR1 SGHTA, CDR2 FQGNSA.

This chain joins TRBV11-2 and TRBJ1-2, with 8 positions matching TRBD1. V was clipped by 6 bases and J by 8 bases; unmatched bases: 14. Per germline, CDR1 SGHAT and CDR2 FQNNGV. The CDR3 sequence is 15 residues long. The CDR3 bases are TGTGCCAGCAGAACAATCAGGGGGCCAGGCGACGGCTACACCTTC. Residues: CASRTIRGPGDGYTF.

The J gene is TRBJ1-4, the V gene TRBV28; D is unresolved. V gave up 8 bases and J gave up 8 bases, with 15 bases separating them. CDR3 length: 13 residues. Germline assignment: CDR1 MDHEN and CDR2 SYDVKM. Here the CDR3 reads CASGTVNDEKLFF. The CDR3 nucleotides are TGTGCCAGCGGCACAGTAAACGACGAAAAACTGTTTTTT.

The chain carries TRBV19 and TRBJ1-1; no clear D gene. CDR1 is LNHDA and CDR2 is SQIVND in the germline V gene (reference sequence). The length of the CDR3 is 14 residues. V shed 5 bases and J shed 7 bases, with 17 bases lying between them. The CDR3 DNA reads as TGTGCCAGTAGTCTCGGTGGAGGGCTGGGTGAAGCTTTCTTT. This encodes CASSLGGGLGEAFF.

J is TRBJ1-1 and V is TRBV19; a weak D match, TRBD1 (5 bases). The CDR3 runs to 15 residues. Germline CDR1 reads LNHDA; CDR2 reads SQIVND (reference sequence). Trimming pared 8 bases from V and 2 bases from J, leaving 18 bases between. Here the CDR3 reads CASARPGLPNTEAFF. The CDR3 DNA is TGTGCCAGTGCGAGACCGGGACTACCTAACACTGAAGCTTTCTTT.

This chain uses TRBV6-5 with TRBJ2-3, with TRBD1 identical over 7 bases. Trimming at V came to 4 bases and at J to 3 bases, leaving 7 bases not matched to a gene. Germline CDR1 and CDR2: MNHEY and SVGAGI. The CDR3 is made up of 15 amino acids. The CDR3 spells CASSSGRGSTDTQYF. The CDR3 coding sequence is TGTGCCAGCAGTTCTGGCAGGGGGAGTACAGATACGCAGTATTTT.

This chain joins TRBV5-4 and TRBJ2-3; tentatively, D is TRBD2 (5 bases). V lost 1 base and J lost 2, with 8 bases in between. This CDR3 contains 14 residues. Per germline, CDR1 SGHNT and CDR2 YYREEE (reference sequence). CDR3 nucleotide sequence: TGTGCCAGCAGCTTGTTCGGACTCACAGATACGCAGTATTTT. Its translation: CASSLFGLTDTQYF.

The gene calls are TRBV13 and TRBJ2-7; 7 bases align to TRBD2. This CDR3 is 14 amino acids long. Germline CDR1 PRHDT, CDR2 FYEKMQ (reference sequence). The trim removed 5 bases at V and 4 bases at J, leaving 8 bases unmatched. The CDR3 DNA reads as TGTGCCAGCAGCCCCGGACTAGGGCTTTACGAGCAGTACTTC. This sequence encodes CASSPGLGLYEQYF. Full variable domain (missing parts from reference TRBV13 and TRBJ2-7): AAGVIQSPRHLIKEKRETATLKCYPIPRHDTVYWYQQGPGQDPQFLISFYEKMQSDKGSIPDRFSAQQFSDYHSELNMSSLELGDSALYFCASSPGLGLYEQYFGPGTRLTVT.

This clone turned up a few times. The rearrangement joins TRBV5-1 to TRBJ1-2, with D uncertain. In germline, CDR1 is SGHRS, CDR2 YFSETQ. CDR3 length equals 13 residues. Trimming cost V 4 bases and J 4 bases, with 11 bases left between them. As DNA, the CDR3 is TGCGCCAGCAGCCACGACATGCCCTATGGCTACACCTTC. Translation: CASSHDMPYGYTF.

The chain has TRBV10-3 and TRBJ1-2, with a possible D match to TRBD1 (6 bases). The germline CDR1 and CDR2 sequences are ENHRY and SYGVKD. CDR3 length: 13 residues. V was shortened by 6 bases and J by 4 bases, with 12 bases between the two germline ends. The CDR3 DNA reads TGTGCCATCAGGTCGACAGGTCCCTATGGCTACACCTTC. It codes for CAIRSTGPYGYTF.

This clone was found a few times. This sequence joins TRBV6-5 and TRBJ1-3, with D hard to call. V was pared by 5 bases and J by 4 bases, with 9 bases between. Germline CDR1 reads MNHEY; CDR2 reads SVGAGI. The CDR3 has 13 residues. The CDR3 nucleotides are TGTGCCAGCAGTCTTATGACAGGAAACACCATATATTTT. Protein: CASSLMTGNTIYF.

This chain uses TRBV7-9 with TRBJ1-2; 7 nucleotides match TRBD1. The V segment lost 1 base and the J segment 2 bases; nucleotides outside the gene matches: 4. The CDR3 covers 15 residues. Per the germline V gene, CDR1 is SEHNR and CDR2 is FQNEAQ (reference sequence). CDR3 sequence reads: CASSLDRGSNYGYTF. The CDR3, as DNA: TGTGCCAGCAGCTTAGACAGGGGCTCCAACTATGGCTACACCTTC. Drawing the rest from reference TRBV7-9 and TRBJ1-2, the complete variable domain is DTGVSQNPRHKITKRGQNVTFRCDPISEHNRLYWYRQTLGQGPEFLTYFQNEAQLEKSRLLSDRFSAERPKGSFSTLEIQRTEQGDSAMYLCASSLDRGSNYGYTFGSGTRLTVV.

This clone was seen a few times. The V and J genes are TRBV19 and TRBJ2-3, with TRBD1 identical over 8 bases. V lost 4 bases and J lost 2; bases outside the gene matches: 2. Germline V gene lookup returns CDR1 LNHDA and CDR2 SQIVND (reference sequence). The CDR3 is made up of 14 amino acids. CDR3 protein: CASSRQGSTDTQYF. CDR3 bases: TGTGCCAGTAGTAGACAGGGGTCCACAGATACGCAGTATTTT. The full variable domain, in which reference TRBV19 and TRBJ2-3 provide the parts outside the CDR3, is DGGITQSPKYLFRKEGQNVTLSCEQNLNHDAMYWYRQDPGQGLRLIYYSQIVNDFQKGDIAEGYSVSREKKESFPLTVTSAQKNPTAFYLCASSRQGSTDTQYFGPGTRLTVL.

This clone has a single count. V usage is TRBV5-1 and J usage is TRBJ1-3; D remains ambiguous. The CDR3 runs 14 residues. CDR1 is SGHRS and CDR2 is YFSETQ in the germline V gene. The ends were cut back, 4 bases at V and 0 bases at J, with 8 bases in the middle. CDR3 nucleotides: TGCGCCAGCAGCCCGGTGAACTCTGGAAACACCATATATTTT. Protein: CASSPVNSGNTIYF.

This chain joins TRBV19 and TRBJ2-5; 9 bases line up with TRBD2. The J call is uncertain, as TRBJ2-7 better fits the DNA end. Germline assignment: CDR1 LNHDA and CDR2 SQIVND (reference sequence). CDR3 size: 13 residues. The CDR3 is CASRTSGSYEQYF. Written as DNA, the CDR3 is TGTGCCAGTAGGACTAGCGGCTCCTACGAGCAGTACTTC.

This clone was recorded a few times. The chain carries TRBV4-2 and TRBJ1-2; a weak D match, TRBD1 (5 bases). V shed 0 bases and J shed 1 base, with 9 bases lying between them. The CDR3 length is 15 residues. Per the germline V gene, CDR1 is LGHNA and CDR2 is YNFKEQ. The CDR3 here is CASSQDSQGNYGYTF. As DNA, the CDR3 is TGTGCCAGCAGCCAAGATAGCCAGGGTAACTATGGCTACACCTTC.

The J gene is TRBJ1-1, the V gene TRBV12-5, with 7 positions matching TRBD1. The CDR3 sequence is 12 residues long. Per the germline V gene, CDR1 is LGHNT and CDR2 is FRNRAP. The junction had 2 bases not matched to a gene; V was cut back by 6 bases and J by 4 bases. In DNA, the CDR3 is TGTGCTAGTGGACCAGGGGGCACTGAAGCTTTCTTT. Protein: CASGPGGTEAFF.

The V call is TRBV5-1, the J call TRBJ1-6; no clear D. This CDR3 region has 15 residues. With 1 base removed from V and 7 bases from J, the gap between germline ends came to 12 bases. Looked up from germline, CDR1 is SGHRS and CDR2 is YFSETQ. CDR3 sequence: CASSLLEGGNSPLHF. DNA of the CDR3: TGCGCCAGCAGCTTGTTGGAGGGTGGGAATTCACCCCTCCACTTT. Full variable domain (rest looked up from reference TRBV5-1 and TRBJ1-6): KAGVTQTPRYLIKTRGQQVTLSCSPISGHRSVSWYQQTPGQGLQFLFEYFSETQRNKGNFPGRFSGRQFSNSRSEMNVSTLELGDSALYLCASSLLEGGNSPLHFGNGTRLTVT.

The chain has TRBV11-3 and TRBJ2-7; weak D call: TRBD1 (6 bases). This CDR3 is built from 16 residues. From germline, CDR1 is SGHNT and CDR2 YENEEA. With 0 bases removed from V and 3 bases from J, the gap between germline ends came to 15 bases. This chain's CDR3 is CASSLDPGRGYYEQYF. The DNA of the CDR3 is TGTGCCAGCAGCTTAGATCCCGGCAGGGGTTACTACGAGCAGTACTTC.

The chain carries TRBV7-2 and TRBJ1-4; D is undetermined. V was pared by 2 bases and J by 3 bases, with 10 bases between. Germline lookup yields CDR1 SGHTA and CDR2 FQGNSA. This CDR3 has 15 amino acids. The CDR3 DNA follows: TGTGCCAGCAGCTTAACTGGGCTGTCTAATGAAAAACTGTTTTTT. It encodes CASSLTGLSNEKLFF.

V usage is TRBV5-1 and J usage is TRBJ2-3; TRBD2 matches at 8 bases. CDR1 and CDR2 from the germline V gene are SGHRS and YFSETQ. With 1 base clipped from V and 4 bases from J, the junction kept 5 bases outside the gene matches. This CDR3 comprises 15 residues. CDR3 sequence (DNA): TGCGCCAGCAGCTTGCAAGCGGGGGCCCCAGATACGCAGTATTTT. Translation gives CASSLQAGAPDTQYF.

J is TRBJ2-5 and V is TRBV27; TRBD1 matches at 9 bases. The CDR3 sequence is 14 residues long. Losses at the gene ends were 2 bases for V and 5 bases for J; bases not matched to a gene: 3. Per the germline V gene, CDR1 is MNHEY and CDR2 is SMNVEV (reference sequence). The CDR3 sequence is CASSLVQGAETQYF. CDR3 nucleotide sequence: TGTGCCAGCAGTTTAGTACAGGGGGCCGAGACCCAGTACTTC.

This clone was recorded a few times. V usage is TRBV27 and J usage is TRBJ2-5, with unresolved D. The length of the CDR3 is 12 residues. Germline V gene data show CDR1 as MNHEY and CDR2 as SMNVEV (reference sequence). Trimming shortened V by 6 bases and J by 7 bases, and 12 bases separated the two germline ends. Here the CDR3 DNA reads TGTGCCAGCAGAAGCGCCACGGGGACCCAGTACTTC. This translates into CASRSATGTQYF.

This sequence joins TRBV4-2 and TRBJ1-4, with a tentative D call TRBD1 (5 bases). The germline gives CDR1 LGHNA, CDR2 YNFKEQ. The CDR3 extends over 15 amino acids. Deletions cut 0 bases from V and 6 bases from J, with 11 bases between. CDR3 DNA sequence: TGTGCCAGCAGCCAAGATACCTTAGGGGATGAAAAACTGTTTTTT. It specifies CASSQDTLGDEKLFF.